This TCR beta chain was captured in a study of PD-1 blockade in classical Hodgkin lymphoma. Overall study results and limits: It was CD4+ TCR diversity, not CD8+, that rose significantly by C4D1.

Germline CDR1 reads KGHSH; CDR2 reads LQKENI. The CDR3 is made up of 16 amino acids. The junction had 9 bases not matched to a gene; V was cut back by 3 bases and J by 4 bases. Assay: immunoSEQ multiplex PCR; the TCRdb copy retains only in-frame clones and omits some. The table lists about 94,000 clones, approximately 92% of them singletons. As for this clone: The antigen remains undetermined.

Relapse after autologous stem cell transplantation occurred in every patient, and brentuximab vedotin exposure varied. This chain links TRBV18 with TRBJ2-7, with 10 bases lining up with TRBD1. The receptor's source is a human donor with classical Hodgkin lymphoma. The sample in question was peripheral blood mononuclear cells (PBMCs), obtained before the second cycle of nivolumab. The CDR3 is CASSPPGQGDVYEQYF. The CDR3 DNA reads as TGTGCCAGCTCACCCCCCGGACAGGGGGATGTGTACGAGCAGTACTTC.